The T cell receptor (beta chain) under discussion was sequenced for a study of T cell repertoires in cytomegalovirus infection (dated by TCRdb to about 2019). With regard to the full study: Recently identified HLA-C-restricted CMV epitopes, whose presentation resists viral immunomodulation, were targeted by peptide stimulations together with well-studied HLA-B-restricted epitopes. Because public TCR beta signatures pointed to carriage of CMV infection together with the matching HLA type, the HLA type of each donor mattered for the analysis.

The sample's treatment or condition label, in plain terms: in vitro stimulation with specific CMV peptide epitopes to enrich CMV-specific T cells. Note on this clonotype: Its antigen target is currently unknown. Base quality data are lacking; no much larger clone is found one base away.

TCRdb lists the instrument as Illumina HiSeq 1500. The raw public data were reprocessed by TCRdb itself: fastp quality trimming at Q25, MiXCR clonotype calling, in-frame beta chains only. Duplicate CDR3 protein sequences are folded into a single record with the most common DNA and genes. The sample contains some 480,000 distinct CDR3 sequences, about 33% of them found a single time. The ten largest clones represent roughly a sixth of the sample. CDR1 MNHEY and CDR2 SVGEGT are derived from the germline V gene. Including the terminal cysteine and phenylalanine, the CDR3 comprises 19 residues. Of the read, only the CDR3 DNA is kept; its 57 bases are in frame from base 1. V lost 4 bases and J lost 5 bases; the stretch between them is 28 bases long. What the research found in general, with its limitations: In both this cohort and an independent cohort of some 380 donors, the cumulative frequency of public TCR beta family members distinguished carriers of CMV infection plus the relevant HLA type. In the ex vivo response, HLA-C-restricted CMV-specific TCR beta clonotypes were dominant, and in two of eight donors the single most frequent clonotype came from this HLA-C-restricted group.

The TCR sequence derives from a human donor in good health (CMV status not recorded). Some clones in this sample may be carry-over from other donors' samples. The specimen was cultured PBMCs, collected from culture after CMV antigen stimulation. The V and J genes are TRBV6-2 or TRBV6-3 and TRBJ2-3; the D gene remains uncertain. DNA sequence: TGTGCCAGCAGTTCTAAATCACCGCGACGAGGAATTCAGCAAGATACGCAGTATTTT. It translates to CASSSKSPRRGIQQDTQYF.